This T cell receptor (beta chain) was sequenced in a study of T cells after yellow fever vaccination. J gave up 2 bases and V 2 bases, and 8 bases lay outside the gene matches. CDR1 and CDR2 from the germline V gene are LGHDT and YNNKEL (reference sequence). There are 16 residues in the CDR3. This clonotype was counted only a few times. Production of TCR cDNA was by 5'RACE template switching, which also added a universal primer site and UMIs. TCRdb re-analysed the 5' RACE reads in MiXCR, keeping a single row per CDR3 protein. The sample has some 350,000 distinct CDR3 sequences, approximately 6% seen once.

This chain links TRBV3-1 with TRBJ2-7; 8 bases align to TRBD2. The sequences come from PBMCs, collected 5 days after the yellow fever booster vaccination. This clonotype was obtained from a young man who received the YFV17D yellow fever vaccine. The CDR3 DNA follows: TGTGCCAGCAGCCAAAGGGGTACGGGAGGGACCTACGAGCAGTACTTC. It translates to CASSQRGTGGTYEQYF.